These T cell receptor beta chains were read from a single sample in a study of blood T cells in healthy people across ages. TCRdb re-derived calls from the 5' RACE reads in MiXCR, one entry per CDR3 protein. In the table there are hundreds of thousands of distinct CDR3 sequences, 27% of which are singletons. Sequenced: blood. The receptor set was obtained from a woman aged 65 to 85 in good health. Both conserved end residues are part of each CDR3. The order of the fields is J gene, V gene, CDR3 protein.

>TRBJ1-6|TRBV27
CASSLQGSSYNSPLHF
>TRBJ2-4|TRBV2
CASSEAREGPAKNIQYF
>TRBJ1-2|TRBV20-1
CSSEGGVYGYTF
>TRBJ2-1|TRBV4-3
CASSQSPAGVYNEQFF
>TRBJ2-5|TRBV5-1
CASSLWTDQETQYF
>TRBJ1-6|TRBV28
CASSFAGGSYNSPLHF
>TRBJ1-2|TRBV6-1
CASSEMAGNSHGYTF
>TRBJ2-3|TRBV20-1
CSALTSATDTQYF
>TRBJ2-4|TRBV28
CASSFGEIQYF
>TRBJ2-6|TRBV28
CASRPGLSGANVLTF
>TRBJ2-5|TRBV5-1
CASRQGDPQETQYF
>-|TRBV20-1
CSARLLAVSYNEQFF
>TRBJ2-4|TRBV18
CASSPPEQQAKNIQYF
>TRBJ1-4|TRBV6-1
CASSDRDRGTEKLFF
>TRBJ1-4|TRBV5-1
CASSLGRNFGEKLFF
>TRBJ2-7|TRBV29-1
CSVEDLNEGYEQYF
>TRBJ1-4|TRBV7-2
CASSRGNKEKLFF
>TRBJ2-1|TRBV5-1
CASSERTLNNEQFF
>TRBJ1-4|TRBV6-1
CASSAYGGEKLFF
>TRBJ2-2|TRBV7-3
CASSLGWNTGELFF
>TRBJ2-7|TRBV5-6
CASSEKQGFSYEQYF
>-|TRBV20-1
CSASPWGEGLNEQFF
>TRBJ2-6|TRBV15
CATSSTKAGANVLTF
>TRBJ2-7|TRBV20-1
CSVGRDIYEQYF
>TRBJ2-3|TRBV24-1
CATSDDRGPTDTQYF
>TRBJ2-1|TRBV12-3/TRBV12-4
CASTLSGSSQFF